This T cell receptor (beta chain) was sequenced in a study of OX40 agonist ivuxolimab in advanced cancers. Study-level information: Dose-escalation patients were diagnosed with hepatocellular carcinoma, melanoma, renal cell cancer or head and neck cancer. Findings and limits, study-wide: More expanded clones were seen, on average, in CD8+ T cells than in CD4+.

Sequencing was performed with immunoSEQ multiplex PCR; in TCRdb, only in-frame clones are kept and a portion is missing. Here the sample spans approximately 48,000 clones, approximately 80% being singletons. Germline values: CDR1 MNHEY, CDR2 SMNVEV (reference sequence). Deletions cut 0 bases from V and 3 bases from J, with 20 bases between. This CDR3 has 18 residues. To note about this clone: Its antigen is unknown.

The sequence was obtained from an adult with an advanced solid tumor such as melanoma, head and neck, liver or kidney cancer. The genes are TRBV27 and TRBJ2-5; D perhaps matches TRBD2 (5 bases). Sequenced material: CD4+ or CD8+ T cells sorted from blood, taken in a trial of the OX40 agonist ivuxolimab. The CDR3: CASSLSRLRRPGKETQYF. The CDR3 DNA follows: TGTGCCAGCAGTTTATCCCGCCTGAGGAGGCCGGGCAAAGAGACCCAGTACTTC.